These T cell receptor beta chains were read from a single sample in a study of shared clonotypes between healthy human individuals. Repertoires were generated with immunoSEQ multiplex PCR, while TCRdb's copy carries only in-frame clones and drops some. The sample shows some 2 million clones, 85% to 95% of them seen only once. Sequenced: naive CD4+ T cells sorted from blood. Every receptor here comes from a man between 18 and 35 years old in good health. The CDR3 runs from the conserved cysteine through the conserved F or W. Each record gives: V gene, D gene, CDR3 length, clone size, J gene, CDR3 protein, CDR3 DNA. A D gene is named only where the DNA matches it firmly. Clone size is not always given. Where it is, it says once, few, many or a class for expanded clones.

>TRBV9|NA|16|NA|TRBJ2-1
CASSVGTGGANNEQFF
TGTGCCAGCAGCGTAGGGACCGGAGGGGCCAACAATGAGCAGTTCTTC
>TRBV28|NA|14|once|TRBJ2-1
CASSPPTGYNEQFF
TGTGCCAGCAGTCCTCCGACTGGATACAATGAGCAGTTCTTC
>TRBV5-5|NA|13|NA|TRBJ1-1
CASRADPRAEAFF
TGTGCCAGCAGGGCGGACCCTCGCGCTGAAGCTTTCTTT
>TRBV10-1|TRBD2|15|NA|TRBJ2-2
CASSGSAGGIGELFF
TGCGCCAGCAGTGGTTCAGCGGGAGGAATCGGGGAGCTGTTTTTT
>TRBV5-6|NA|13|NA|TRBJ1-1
CASSLEPNTEAFF
TGTGCCAGCAGCTTGGAGCCGAACACTGAAGCTTTCTTT
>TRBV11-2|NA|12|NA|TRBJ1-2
CASAFEDYGYTF
TGTGCCAGCGCTTTTGAGGACTATGGCTACACCTTC
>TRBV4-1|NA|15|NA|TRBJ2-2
CASSPVGRTAGELFF
TGCGCCAGCAGCCCCGTAGGACGAACTGCCGGGGAGCTGTTTTTT
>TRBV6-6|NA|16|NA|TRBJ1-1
CASSYSTPTRLTEAFF
TGTGCCAGCAGTTACTCAACCCCCACCCGGCTCACTGAAGCTTTCTTT
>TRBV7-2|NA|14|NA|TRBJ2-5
CASSLVQGVETQYF
TGTGCCAGCAGCTTAGTCCAGGGTGTGGAGACCCAGTACTTC
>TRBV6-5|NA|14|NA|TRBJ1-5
CASSRLKGNQPQHF
TGTGCCAGCAGCCGCTTGAAGGGCAATCAGCCCCAGCATTTT
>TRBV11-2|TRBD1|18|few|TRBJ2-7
CASSLPTPSDRGRFEQYF
TGTGCCAGCAGCTTACCCACACCTTCTGACAGGGGGCGCTTCGAGCAGTACTTC
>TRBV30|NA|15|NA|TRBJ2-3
CAWSLLITSTDTQYF
TGTGCCTGGAGTCTACTTATTACTAGCACAGATACGCAGTATTTT
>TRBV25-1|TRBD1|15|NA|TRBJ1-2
CASSELGGDRYGYTF
TGTGCCAGCAGTGAATTGGGGGGGGACAGATATGGCTACACCTTC
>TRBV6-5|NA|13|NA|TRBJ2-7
CASRRGAPYEQYF
TGTGCCAGCAGAAGGGGAGCCCCCTACGAGCAGTACTTC
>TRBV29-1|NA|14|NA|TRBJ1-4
CSENGTGRAEKLFF
TGCAGCGAAAACGGGACCGGAAGAGCCGAAAAACTGTTTTTT
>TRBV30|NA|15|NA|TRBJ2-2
CAWSAGTLTTGELFF
TGTGCCTGGAGCGCAGGGACTCTTACCACCGGGGAGCTGTTTTTT
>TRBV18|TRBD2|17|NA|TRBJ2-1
CASSAILAGGSYNEQFF
TGTGCCAGCTCAGCGATTCTAGCGGGAGGCTCCTACAATGAGCAGTTCTTC
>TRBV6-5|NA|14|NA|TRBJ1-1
CASSSRTRNTEAFF
TGTGCCAGCAGTTCCCGGACCAGGAACACTGAAGCTTTCTTT
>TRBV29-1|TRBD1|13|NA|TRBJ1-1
CSFRQGGGTEAFF
TGCAGCTTCCGACAGGGTGGAGGCACTGAAGCTTTCTTT
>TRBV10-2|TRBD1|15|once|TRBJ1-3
CASSVKGASGNTIYF
TGCGCCAGCAGTGTGAAGGGGGCTTCCGGAAACACCATATATTTT
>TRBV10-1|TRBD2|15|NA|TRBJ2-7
CASSRTSGDFYEQYF
TGCGCCAGCAGTAGGACTAGCGGGGATTTCTACGAGCAGTACTTC
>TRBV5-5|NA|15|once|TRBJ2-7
CASSIATASSYEQYF
TGTGCCAGCAGCATTGCGACCGCCAGCTCCTACGAGCAGTACTTC
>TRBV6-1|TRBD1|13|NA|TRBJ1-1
CASSEQGASEAFF
TGTGCCAGCAGTGAGCAGGGGGCATCTGAAGCTTTCTTT
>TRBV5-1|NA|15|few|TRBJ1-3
CASSTSTGSGNTIYF
TGCGCCAGCAGCACATCCACAGGCTCTGGAAACACCATATATTTT
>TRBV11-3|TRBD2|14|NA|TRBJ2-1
CASSQSGGRAQQFF
TGTGCCAGCAGCCAGAGCGGTGGGAGGGCCCAGCAGTTCTTC
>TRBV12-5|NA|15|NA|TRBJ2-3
CASGLVTGIRHTQYF
TGTGCTAGTGGTTTGGTTACAGGGATCAGGCATACGCAGTATTTT
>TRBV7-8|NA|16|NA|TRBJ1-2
CASSSRRGRDGGGYTF
TGTGCCAGCAGCTCGCGGAGGGGCAGGGACGGCGGGGGCTACACCTTC
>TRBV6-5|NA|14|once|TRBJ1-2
CASMRGGFPYGYTF
TGTGCCAGCATGCGTGGAGGTTTCCCCTATGGCTACACCTTC
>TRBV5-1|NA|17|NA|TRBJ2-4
CASSSHTQFGGKNIQYF
TGCGCCAGCAGCTCCCACACGCAATTTGGGGGTAAAAACATTCAGTACTTC
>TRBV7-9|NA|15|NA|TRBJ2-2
CASSDYRAPEGELFF
TGTGCCAGCAGCGACTACAGGGCACCAGAGGGGGAGCTGTTTTTT
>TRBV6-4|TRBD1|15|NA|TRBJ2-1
CASRGLRQGYNEQFF
TGTGCCAGCAGGGGCCTTCGACAGGGGTACAATGAGCAGTTCTTC
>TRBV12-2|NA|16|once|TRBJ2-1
CASRSLERGLRNEQFF
TGTGCAAGTCGCTCTTTAGAACGGGGGCTCCGAAATGAGCAGTTCTTC
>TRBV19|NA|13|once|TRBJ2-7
CASSRTVTYEQYF
TGTGCCAGTAGCAGGACGGTTACCTACGAGCAGTACTTC
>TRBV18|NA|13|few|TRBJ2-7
CASSPGTPYEQYF
TGTGCCAGCTCACCCGGGACACCCTACGAGCAGTACTTC
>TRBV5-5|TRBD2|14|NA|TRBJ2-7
CASSLAGGGYEQYF
TGTGCCAGCAGCTTGGCGGGAGGGGGCTACGAGCAGTACTTC
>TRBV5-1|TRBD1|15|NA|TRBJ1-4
CASSVQGQGPEKLFF
TGCGCCAGCAGCGTACAGGGACAGGGACCCGAAAAACTGTTTTTT
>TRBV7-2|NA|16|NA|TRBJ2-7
CASSLGFGGLAYEQYF
TGTGCCAGCAGCTTAGGATTCGGTGGCCTAGCCTACGAGCAGTACTTC
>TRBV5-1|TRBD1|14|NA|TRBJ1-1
CASSSNTGGVEAFF
TGCGCCAGCAGCTCCAACACAGGGGGTGTTGAAGCTTTCTTT
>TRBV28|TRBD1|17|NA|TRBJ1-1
CASSSNTGGGVRTEAFF
TGTGCCAGCAGTTCTAATACAGGGGGCGGAGTGAGGACTGAAGCTTTCTTT
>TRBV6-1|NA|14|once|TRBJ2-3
CASRLRPSTDTQYF
TGTGCCAGCAGATTGCGGCCTAGCACAGATACGCAGTATTTT
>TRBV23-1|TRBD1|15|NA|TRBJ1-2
CASSQSGRGYYGYTF
TGCGCCAGCAGTCAATCGGGCAGGGGGTACTATGGCTACACCTTC
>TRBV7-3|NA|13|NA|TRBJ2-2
CASSPPGAGELFF
TGTGCCAGCAGCCCCCCTGGCGCCGGGGAGCTGTTTTTT
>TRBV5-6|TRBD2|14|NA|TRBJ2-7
CASSRGLGTYEQYF
TGTGCCAGCAGCCGCGGACTAGGAACCTACGAGCAGTACTTC
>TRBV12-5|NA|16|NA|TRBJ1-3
CASGHSNLNSGNTIYF
TGTGCTAGTGGCCATTCTAACCTGAACTCTGGAAACACCATATATTTT
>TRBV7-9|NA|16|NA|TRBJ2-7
CASSPREVAIPHEQYF
TGTGCCAGCAGCCCCAGGGAAGTAGCCATTCCCCACGAGCAGTACTTC
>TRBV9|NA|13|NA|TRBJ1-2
CASSKDTNYGYTF
TGTGCCAGCAGCAAAGACACGAACTATGGCTACACCTTC
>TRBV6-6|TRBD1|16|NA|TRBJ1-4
CASSYFGQGANEKLFF
TGTGCCAGCAGTTATTTCGGACAGGGGGCTAATGAAAAACTGTTTTTT
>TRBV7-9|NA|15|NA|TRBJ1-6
CASSTGNSYNSPLHF
TGTGCCAGCAGCACCGGGAACTCCTATAATTCACCCCTCCACTTT
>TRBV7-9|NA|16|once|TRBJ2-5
CASSFSERGTQETQYF
TGTGCCAGCAGCTTTTCCGAACGGGGCACACAAGAGACCCAGTACTTC
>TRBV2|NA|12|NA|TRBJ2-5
CATGSGQGTQYF
TGTGCCACCGGATCGGGTCAAGGGACCCAGTACTTC
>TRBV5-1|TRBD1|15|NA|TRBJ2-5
CASSLSGTGKETQYF
TGCGCCAGCAGCTTGTCCGGGACAGGGAAAGAGACCCAGTACTTC
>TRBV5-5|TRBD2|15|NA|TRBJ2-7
CASSPGIAGAYEQYF
TGTGCCAGCAGCCCAGGAATAGCGGGGGCCTACGAGCAGTACTTC
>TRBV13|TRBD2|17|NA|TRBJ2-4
CASSSRGGGLAKNIQHF
TGTGCCAGCAGCTCCAGGGGCGGGGGACTAGCCAAAAACATTCAGCACTTC
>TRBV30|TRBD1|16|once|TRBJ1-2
CAWSWGQALFRGDYTF
TGTGCCTGGAGTTGGGGACAGGCACTTTTCAGGGGGGACTACACCTTC
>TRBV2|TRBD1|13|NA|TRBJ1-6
CASSARGSSPLHF
TGTGCCAGCAGTGCCAGGGGGAGTTCACCCCTCCACTTT
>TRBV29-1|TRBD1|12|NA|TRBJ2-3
CSQRQGADTQYF
TGCAGTCAACGACAGGGGGCAGATACGCAGTATTTT